These 9 T cell receptor beta chains were sequenced from one sample in a study of CD8 T cells in ankylosing spondylitis. TCRdb fed the 5' RACE reads into MiXCR, producing one record per CDR3 protein. The table has 150,000 to 200,000 distinct CDR3 sequences, around 17% seen once. The sample consisted of blood, either unsorted or a sorted T cell fraction (not recorded which). These receptors all stem from a male donor with ankylosing spondylitis or in good health (not recorded which).

The CDR3 loop is CASSPDRENSNQPQHF. CDR3 bases: TGTGCCAGCAGTCCCGACAGGGAAAATAGCAATCAGCCCCAGCATTTT. The chain couples TRBV28 to TRBJ1-5; 7 nucleotides match TRBD1. Trimming cost V 5 bases and J 0 bases; bases outside gene matches: 7. The CDR3 is 16 amino acids. The V gene's germline CDR1 is MDHEN and CDR2 SYDVKM.

The chain has TRBV27 and TRBJ2-2; D ambiguous. V shed 0 bases and J shed 3 bases, with 8 bases lying between them. The V gene's germline CDR1 is MNHEY and CDR2 SMNVEV (reference sequence). The CDR3 contains 15 residues. CDR3 amino acids: CASSLSRTHTGELFF. CDR3 bases: TGTGCCAGCAGTTTATCGAGGACCCACACCGGGGAGCTGTTTTTT.

At least ten counts were recorded for this clonotype. The chain has TRBV5-1 and TRBJ2-7; maybe TRBD1 (6 bases). The germline gives CDR1 SGHRS, CDR2 YFSETQ. The CDR3 sequence is 15 residues long. Deletions cut 3 bases from V and 1 base from J, with 14 bases between. The CDR3 protein is CASSWTGTLSYEQYF. The CDR3 nucleotides are TGCGCCAGCAGCTGGACCGGGACATTATCCTACGAGCAGTACTTC.

This clonotype is categorized as medium-sized. This chain uses TRBV10-3 with TRBJ2-4, with TRBD2 as a possible D gene (5 bases). Trimming cost V 2 bases and J 6 bases, with 5 bases left between them. The CDR3 runs to 12 residues. Germline CDR1 ENHRY, CDR2 SYGVKD. The CDR3 DNA reads TGTGCCATCAGTGAGACTAGAAACATTCAGTACTTC. It is translated as CAISETRNIQYF.

This clonotype was seen a few times. This rearrangement joins TRBV2 to TRBJ1-2, with D possibly being TRBD1 (6 bases). CDR3 length equals 15 residues. Trimming took 8 bases from V and 3 from J, leaving 19 bases between them. Germline V gene sequence: CDR1 SNHLY, CDR2 FYNNEI. For the CDR3, the DNA is TGTGCCAGCGATGGGCAGGGGCGAGGATACTATGGCTACACCTTC. As protein: CASDGQGRGYYGYTF.

To note about this clonotype: One end of the junction is discordant with germline, which a read error may explain. The V call is TRBV7-2, the J call TRBJ1-2; D call uncertain. Germline V CDR1 and CDR2: SGHTA, FQGNSA. The CDR3 extends over 12 amino acids. The CDR3 reads CASSYIMGGCTF. The CDR3 coding sequence is TGTGCCAGCAGCTATATCATGGGTGGCTGCACCTTC.

This chain connects TRBV29-1 to TRBJ2-6, with unresolved D. Trimming removed 5 bases from V and 3 bases from J, with 20 bases in between. Germline V gene sequence: CDR1 SQVTM, CDR2 ANQGSEA. This CDR3 spans 17 amino acids. Here the CDR3 DNA reads TGCAGCGTTCCCCTCGGGCAGGTGGATTTTGGGGCCAACGTCCTGACTTTC. Translation gives CSVPLGQVDFGANVLTF.

This clonotype was picked up a small number of times. This CDR3 is CASSPGEGEAFF. CDR3 nucleotides: TGTGCCAGCAGTCCCGGAGAGGGGGAAGCTTTCTTT. The rearrangement joins TRBV28 to TRBJ1-1, with D possibly matching TRBD1 (5 bases). Germline CDR1 MDHEN, CDR2 SYDVKM. V lost 5 bases, J lost 8 bases, and 12 bases lay in between. This CDR3 is built from 12 residues.

Ten or more counts support this clonotype. The rearrangement uses TRBV12-3 or TRBV12-4 and TRBJ2-7; TRBD2 matches 14 bases. V lost 6 bases, J lost 4 bases, and 5 bases stayed unmatched. This CDR3 region has 15 residues. CDR3 amino acids: CASRPGTSGSYEQYF. DNA of the CDR3: TGTGCCAGCAGACCTGGGACTAGCGGGAGTTACGAGCAGTACTTC.